These 5 T cell receptor beta chains share one sample of origin, sequenced in a study of blood T cell repertoires in COVID-19. TCRdb keeps only in-frame clones here, not all; method: immunoSEQ multiplex PCR. The sample carries around 200,000 clones, over 80% recorded once. Specimen: PBMCs or T cells enriched from blood (not recorded which). The receptor source for this set is a young man who had recovered from COVID-19.

The rearrangement uses TRBV4-2 and TRBJ2-5, with D tentatively TRBD2 (5 bases). The CDR3 loop spans 18 amino acids. The germline V gene has CDR1 LGHNA and CDR2 YNFKEQ. V shed 0 bases and J shed 1 base, with 18 bases lying between them. DNA of the CDR3: TGTGCCAGCAGCCAAGAAGCTTCAACCCAGCGGACCCAAGAGACCCAGTACTTC. It yields the protein CASSQEASTQRTQETQYF.

The J gene is TRBJ2-1, the V gene TRBV4-3; D unresolved. V was cut by 1 base and J by 10 bases, with 14 bases left in between. CDR1 is LGHNA and CDR2 is YSLEER in the germline V gene. The CDR3 runs 14 residues. The CDR3 loop is CASSQANGLWEQFF. CDR3 DNA sequence: TGCGCCAGCAGCCAAGCTAACGGGTTATGGGAGCAGTTCTTC.

The chain employs TRBV2 and TRBJ1-2; a weak D match, TRBD1 (6 bases). This CDR3 spans 18 amino acids. Germline CDR1 SNHLY, CDR2 FYNNEI. V was shortened by 1 base and J by 4 bases, with 22 bases between the two germline ends. CDR3 residues: CASSEVPAPVGQSYGYTF. CDR3 DNA: TGTGCCAGCAGTGAAGTTCCCGCCCCGGTTGGACAGTCCTATGGCTACACCTTC. Full variable domain (missing parts from reference TRBV2 and TRBJ1-2): EPEVTQTPSHQVTQMGQEVILRCVPISNHLYFYWYRQILGQKVEFLVSFYNNEISEKSEIFDDQFSVERPDGSNFTLKIRSTKLEDSAMYFCASSEVPAPVGQSYGYTFGSGTRLTVV.

This sequence joins TRBV11-3 and TRBJ2-1; TRBD1 aligns across 7 bases. The CDR3 is made up of 17 amino acids. The V gene's germline CDR1 is SGHNT and CDR2 YENEEA. V dropped 3 bases and J dropped 5; count of bases not matched to a gene: 13. CDR3 region: CASSFSPGGQTHNEQFF. The CDR3 nucleotides read TGTGCCAGCAGCTTCTCCCCAGGGGGACAGACCCACAATGAGCAGTTCTTC.

The rearrangement uses TRBV28 and TRBJ2-7; a possible D gene is TRBD1 (6 bases). The CDR3 spans 12 residues. Trimming took 6 bases from V and 2 from J, leaving 8 bases between them. Germline CDR1 and CDR2: MDHEN and SYDVKM. Here the CDR3 reads CASSGQTYEQYF. The CDR3 DNA reads TGTGCCAGCAGCGGACAGACCTACGAGCAGTACTTC.